Below, 20 T cell receptor beta chains from the same sample are listed, as sequenced in a study of blood T cell repertoires in COVID-19. The table came from immunoSEQ multiplex PCR; TCRdb's copy has only in-frame clones and leaves some out. The profile shows about 530,000 clones, roughly 91% of them singletons. Sequenced sample: peripheral blood. All receptors come from a woman between 50 and 59 years old with COVID-19, enrolled during active disease.

The J gene is TRBJ2-7, the V gene TRBV30; D is possibly TRBD1 (6 bases). In germline, CDR1 is GTSNPN, CDR2 SVGIG (reference sequence). This CDR3 is built from 14 residues. V lost 5 bases to trimming and J lost 2 bases, with 16 bases between them. CDR3 protein: CAWGLDRTTYEQYF. The DNA of the CDR3 is TGTGCCTGGGGTTTAGACAGGACAACCTACGAGCAGTACTTC.

V is TRBV6-5 and J is TRBJ2-5; possible D gene TRBD1, 5 bases. Germline assignment: CDR1 MNHEY and CDR2 SVGAGI. V was cut by 6 bases and J by 4 bases, with 15 bases left in between. This CDR3 is built from 14 residues. In DNA, the CDR3 is TGTGCCAGCAGCGGACAAGGGTGTTCAGAGACCCAGTACTTC. The encoded protein is CASSGQGCSETQYF.

This clone occurred a few times. The chain recombines TRBV7-9 with TRBJ1-1; the D gene is possibly TRBD1 (5 bases). There are 14 residues in the CDR3. Germline CDR1 is SEHNR and CDR2 is FQNEAQ (reference sequence). Trimming removed 4 bases at V and 0 bases at J, with 9 bases between. CDR3 sequence (DNA): TGTGCCAGCAGCTCGGGGGTCCTGAACACTGAAGCTTTCTTT. Its translation is CASSSGVLNTEAFF.

The chain is built from TRBV3-1 (or the pseudogene TRBV3-2) and TRBJ2-2, with 11 bases matching TRBD2. V shed 1 base, J shed 2 bases, and the junction held 12 bases outside the gene matches. CDR3 length equals 20 residues. Looked up from germline, CDR1 is LGHDT and CDR2 is YNNKEL (reference sequence). The CDR3 bases are TGTGCCAGCAGCCAAGCCCCCCTACTAGCGGGGGTGATTAACACCGGGGAGCTGTTTTTT. It is translated as CASSQAPLLAGVINTGELFF.

The CDR3 here is CSVERTNKGEQYF. For the CDR3, the DNA is TGCAGCGTTGAAAGGACAAATAAGGGCGAGCAGTACTTC. The gene calls are TRBV29-1 and TRBJ2-7; D might be TRBD1 (5 bases). V was shortened by 2 bases and J by 6 bases, with 14 bases between the two germline ends. The CDR3 is made up of 13 amino acids. In germline, CDR1 is SQVTM, CDR2 ANQGSEA.

J is TRBJ1-2 and V is TRBV5-4; tentative D call: TRBD1 (6 bases). V lost 3 bases and J lost 8, with 20 bases in between. From germline, CDR1 is SGHNT and CDR2 YYREEE (reference sequence). This CDR3 region has 15 residues. CDR3 amino acids: CASSSGPDRAQGYTF. CDR3 nucleotide sequence: TGTGCCAGCAGCTCGGGTCCGGACAGAGCCCAGGGCTACACCTTC.

This chain connects TRBV2 to TRBJ2-7; no clear D gene. Germline V gives CDR1 SNHLY, CDR2 FYNNEI. V was shortened by 7 bases and J by 6 bases, with 13 bases between the two germline ends. This CDR3 has 12 amino acids. The CDR3 DNA reads as TGTGCCAGCACTCTAACAGCTATCGAGCAGTACTTC. It codes for CASTLTAIEQYF.

The chain employs TRBV27 and TRBJ2-6; TRBD1 aligns across 8 bases. Trimming cost V 6 bases and J 2 bases; bases outside gene matches: 15. CDR1 MNHEY and CDR2 SMNVEV come from the germline V gene (reference sequence). CDR3 length: 19 residues. The CDR3 DNA sequence: TGTGCCAGCAGCCGGACAACAGGGGGAAGGCGACCTGGGGCCAACGTCCTGACTTTC. It yields the protein CASSRTTGGRRPGANVLTF.

The CDR3 DNA reads as TGTGCCAGCAGCTTGGGGACATCAGGCCCCTACGAGCAGTACTTC. It yields the protein CASSLGTSGPYEQYF. The chain couples TRBV5-4 to TRBJ2-7; D may be TRBD1 (5 bases). The V and J ends lost 0 bases and 2 bases respectively, with 12 bases between them. Germline V gene sequence: CDR1 SGHNT, CDR2 YYREEE (reference sequence). This CDR3 spans 15 amino acids.

The chain combines TRBV19 with TRBJ1-2; D remains ambiguous. V lost 3 bases and J 2 bases, leaving 7 bases between the germline ends. This CDR3 spans 13 amino acids. Germline CDR1 and CDR2: LNHDA and SQIVND (reference sequence). Written as DNA, the CDR3 is TGTGCCAGTAGTATTCAGTCGAACTATGGCTACACCTTC. The encoded protein is CASSIQSNYGYTF.

This CDR3 is CASSSNRGRGNTIYF. In DNA form, the CDR3 reads TGTGCCAGCAGCTCTAACAGGGGGCGAGGAAACACCATATATTTT. This chain uses TRBV5-4 with TRBJ1-3; 9 bases fit TRBD1. V was clipped by 3 bases and J by 4 bases; unmatched bases: 5. The CDR3 loop spans 15 amino acids. Germline values: CDR1 SGHNT, CDR2 YYREEE (reference sequence).

Only one count was recorded for this clone. The rearrangement joins TRBV6-5 to TRBJ1-2, with unresolved D. V was clipped by 7 bases and J by 8 bases, with 14 bases between them. The CDR3 extends over 12 amino acids. The germline V gene encodes CDR1 MNHEY and CDR2 SVGAGI. CDR3 loop: CASTPSGYGYTF. CDR3 coding DNA: TGTGCCAGCACTCCATCGGGTTACGGCTACACCTTC.

In this sample, this clone turned up a few times. This chain links TRBV28 with TRBJ1-5, with D tentatively TRBD1 (5 bases). The CDR3 is 14 amino acids. Trimming cost V 8 bases and J 0 bases, with 11 bases left between them. In germline, CDR1 is MDHEN, CDR2 SYDVKM. Here the CDR3 reads CASRRGGSNQPQHF. CDR3 DNA sequence: TGTGCCAGCCGAAGGGGTGGTAGCAATCAGCCCCAGCATTTT.

The chain combines TRBV28 with TRBJ1-5; TRBD1 is a possible D gene (5 bases). V was clipped by 3 bases and J by 7 bases, with 13 bases between them. This CDR3 has 14 residues. The V gene's germline CDR1 is MDHEN and CDR2 SYDVKM. The CDR3 spells CASSFLRGGQPQHF. The DNA of the CDR3 is TGTGCCAGCAGTTTCCTCCGGGGGGGGCAGCCCCAGCATTTT.

The rearrangement joins TRBV3-1 (or the pseudogene TRBV3-2) to TRBJ1-4; D is undetermined. Trimming took 5 bases from V and 7 from J, leaving 20 bases between them. This CDR3 has 16 amino acids. Germline loops: CDR1 LGHDT, CDR2 YNNKEL (reference sequence). This CDR3 reads CASSLMYGIEAEKLFF. CDR3 bases: TGTGCCAGCAGCTTGATGTACGGGATAGAGGCTGAAAAACTGTTTTTT.

This clone was seen only once. V and J are TRBV4-1 and TRBJ2-1; 8 bases fit TRBD2. CDR1 is MGHRA and CDR2 is YSYEKL in the germline V gene. The length of the CDR3 is 16 residues. V dropped 0 bases and J dropped 6; count of bases not matched to a gene: 7. The CDR3 reads CASSQDVAGGFNEQFF. The CDR3 coding sequence is TGCGCCAGCAGCCAAGATGTGGCGGGGGGATTCAATGAGCAGTTCTTC.

The chain is built from TRBV4-1 and TRBJ1-1; possible D gene TRBD1, 6 bases. CDR1 is MGHRA and CDR2 is YSYEKL in the germline V gene. Trimming took 1 base from V and 4 from J, leaving 25 bases between them. This CDR3 is built from 19 residues. The CDR3 region has the DNA TGCGCCAGCAGCCAAGTCTGGCGGGGGGGCGCGGGGGTAACCACTGAAGCTTTCTTT. Amino acid sequence: CASSQVWRGGAGVTTEAFF.

This clone showed up just once. This chain connects TRBV3-1 (or the pseudogene TRBV3-2) to TRBJ2-3, with 10 bases fitting TRBD2. CDR1 LGHDT and CDR2 YNNKEL come from the germline V gene (reference sequence). V lost 1 base to trimming and J lost 6 bases; unmatched junction nucleotides: 7. The CDR3 extends over 16 amino acids. CDR3 coding DNA: TGTGCCAGCAGCCAAGTGGCTAGCGGGGGCCGTGATACGCAGTATTTT. Encoded protein: CASSQVASGGRDTQYF.

This clone came up a few times. The gene calls are TRBV6-5 and TRBJ2-5; 9 positions match TRBD1. There are 14 residues in the CDR3. The trim removed 2 bases at V and 4 bases at J, leaving 2 bases unmatched. CDR1 and CDR2 (germline): MNHEY, SVGAGI. CDR3 in amino acids: CASSYRQGGETQYF. The CDR3 DNA reads TGTGCCAGCAGTTACCGACAGGGGGGAGAGACCCAGTACTTC.

The chain employs TRBV6-1 and TRBJ1-4, with TRBD1 matching over 7 bases. The CDR3 has 14 residues. CDR1 MNHNS and CDR2 SASEGT come from the germline V gene. Germline trimming cut 1 base from V and 7 bases from J; bases unmatched to any gene: 3. The CDR3 coding sequence is TGTGCCAGCAGTGAAGGACAGGGTTTTGAAAAACTGTTTTTT. Encoded protein: CASSEGQGFEKLFF.